Each of the 25 T cell receptor beta chains below was sequenced from the same sample in a study of beta chain features in type 1 diabetes. As every portion of the isolated RNA was reverse transcribed, the sequencing read expressed TCRB transcripts. TCRdb's table, derived via immunoSEQ multiplex PCR, lists solely in-frame clones and lacks some. In the table there are over 120,000 clones, roughly a tenth of which are singletons. The sample comprised naive CD4+ T cells from blood. The source of these receptors is a man between 18 and 29 years old in good health.

The V call is TRBV7-9, the J call TRBJ2-2; 8 positions agree with TRBD1. V dropped 3 bases and J dropped 3; count of bases not matched to a gene: 9. In germline, CDR1 is SEHNR, CDR2 FQNEAQ (reference sequence). This CDR3 spans 17 amino acids. The CDR3 DNA reads as TGTGCCAGCAGCTTTTCAGACAGGGGAAAGGACACCGGGGAGCTGTTTTTT. It yields the protein CASSFSDRGKDTGELFF.

Written as DNA, the CDR3 is TGTGCCAGCAGGGACAAGGGCACTGAAGCTTTCTTT. This sequence encodes CASRDKGTEAFF. This chain uses TRBV6-5 with TRBJ1-1; D might be TRBD1 (5 bases). The ends were cut back, 6 bases at V and 4 bases at J, with 9 bases in the middle. The CDR3 length is 12 residues. CDR1 MNHEY and CDR2 SVGAGI come from the germline V gene.

Only a few counts were recorded for this clone. The V call is TRBV19, the J call TRBJ2-2, with D perhaps TRBD2 (6 bases). This CDR3 contains 15 residues. The germline gives CDR1 LNHDA, CDR2 SQIVND (reference sequence). V was clipped by 5 bases and J by 8 bases, with 18 bases between them. The CDR3 DNA reads as TGTGCCAGTAGTGGGGACTCGGGCTGGTCGGGGGAGCTGTTTTTT. Residues: CASSGDSGWSGELFF.

This clone has just a few counts. The V gene is TRBV18, the J gene TRBJ2-7, with TRBD1 matching 7 bases. Germline CDR1 is KGHSH and CDR2 is LQKENI. The CDR3 length is 15 residues. V lost 0 bases and J lost 5; bases outside the gene matches: 7. CDR3 protein: CASSPPGQSLNEQYF. In DNA form, the CDR3 reads TGTGCCAGCTCACCACCGGGACAGTCTTTGAACGAGCAGTACTTC.

The chain has TRBV21-1 and TRBJ2-5; the DNA was not used to check the table's D call, TRBD1. TRBV21-1 is a pseudogene locus. The CDR3 is made up of 16 amino acids. CDR3 loop: CASRRVWTGELETQYF. The CDR3 region has the DNA TGTGCCAGCAGGCGGGTCTGGACAGGAGAGTTAGAGACCCAGTACTTC.

This sequence joins TRBV5-1 and TRBJ1-2; perhaps TRBD1 as D (6 bases). Trimming removed 0 bases from V and 4 bases from J, with 10 bases in between. Germline V CDR1 and CDR2: SGHRS, YFSETQ. This CDR3 has 14 amino acids. CDR3 bases: TGCGCCAGCAGCTTGGCCCAGACAGGCTATGGCTACACCTTC. This translates into CASSLAQTGYGYTF.

This clone was seen more than once but under ten times. The rearrangement links TRBV28 to TRBJ2-3, with 8 bases matching TRBD2. The CDR3 consists of 16 residues. The V segment lost 8 bases and the J segment 1 base; nucleotides outside the gene matches: 11. CDR1 is MDHEN, CDR2 SYDVKM, per germline. The CDR3 bases are TGTGCCAGCCTTGTCGGGGGGGCTTCCGGCACAGATACGCAGTATTTT. Its protein product is CASLVGGASGTDTQYF. The variable domain in full, completed from reference TRBV28 and TRBJ2-3, reads DVKVTQSSRYLVKRTGEKVFLECVQDMDHENMFWYRQDPGLGLRLIYFSYDVKMKEKGDIPEGYSVSREKKERFSLILESASTNQTSMYLCASLVGGASGTDTQYFGPGTRLTVL.

The gene calls are TRBV6-1 and TRBJ2-1; D is possibly TRBD2 (5 bases). Germline CDR1 is MNHNS and CDR2 is SASEGT. The CDR3 is 16 residues long. The V gene lost 0 bases and the J gene lost 0 bases, with 9 bases spanning the gap. The CDR3 DNA follows: TGTGCCAGCAGTGAAGCGTGGAGGAGCTCCTACAATGAGCAGTTCTTC. This codes for CASSEAWRSSYNEQFF.

This chain connects TRBV7-3 to TRBJ2-3, with D perhaps matching TRBD1 (6 bases). In germline, CDR1 is SGHTA, CDR2 FQGTGA. The length of the CDR3 is 17 residues. Deletions cut 5 bases from V and 2 bases from J, with 20 bases between. CDR3 amino acids: CASSKFPGAGATDTQYF. Here the CDR3 DNA reads TGTGCCAGCAGCAAGTTCCCCGGGGCAGGGGCCACAGATACGCAGTATTTT.

V gene TRBV6-5 combines with J gene TRBJ2-7, with 8 bases fitting TRBD1. CDR1 is MNHEY, CDR2 SVGAGI, per germline. V gave up 7 bases and J gave up 7 bases; unmatched junction bases: 9. The CDR3 runs 13 residues. As DNA, the CDR3 is TGTGCCAGCATCAGAGAAACAGGGGGGGAGCAGTACTTC. Translating gives CASIRETGGEQYF.

The CDR3 region is CASSPIVTQANSPLHF. The CDR3 nucleotides are TGCGCCAGCAGCCCTATTGTCACACAGGCAAATTCACCCCTCCACTTT. This chain uses TRBV4-1 with TRBJ1-6, with D perhaps TRBD1 (5 bases). Germline CDR1 reads MGHRA; CDR2 reads YSYEKL. Trimming removed 4 bases at V and 7 bases at J, with 17 bases between. This CDR3 has 16 residues.

This clone was seen only a few times. The chain is built from TRBV7-2 and TRBJ2-7; TRBD1 agrees at 10 bases. This CDR3 is 16 amino acids long. The germline V gene has CDR1 SGHTA and CDR2 FQGNSA. Trimming took 5 bases from V and 0 from J; bases not matched to a gene: 7. Here the CDR3 DNA reads TGTGCCAGCAGCACCTTGGGACAGGGGAACTCCTACGAGCAGTACTTC. It is translated as CASSTLGQGNSYEQYF.

This clone was counted between two and nine times. The chain couples TRBV18 to TRBJ1-6, with TRBD1 as a possible D gene (6 bases). The V end was cut by 0 bases, the J end by 13 bases, with 10 bases between. Germline-derived CDR1 and CDR2 are KGHSH and LQKENI. The CDR3 is 13 amino acids. The CDR3 sequence is CASSPPAGAPLHF. CDR3 coding DNA: TGTGCCAGCTCACCACCGGCAGGGGCTCCCCTCCACTTT. Complete variable domain (other parts from reference TRBV18 and TRBJ1-6): NAGVMQNPRHLVRRRGQEARLRCSPMKGHSHVYWYRQLPEEGLKFMVYLQKENIIDESGMPKERFSAEFPKEGPSILRIQQVVRGDSAAYFCASSPPAGAPLHFGNGTRLTVT.

The V call is TRBV18, the J call TRBJ1-5, with no clear D. This CDR3 spans 16 amino acids. Germline loops: CDR1 KGHSH, CDR2 LQKENI. Between the trimmed V and J ends, which lost 2 bases and 2 bases, there was a span of 13 bases. The CDR3 spells CASSPVAGGGNQPQHF. The CDR3 DNA sequence: TGTGCCAGCTCACCAGTTGCGGGCGGCGGCAATCAGCCCCAGCATTTT.

The rearrangement uses TRBV7-9 and TRBJ2-3, with D uncertain. The CDR3 contains 14 residues. V was shortened by 5 bases and J by 4 bases, with 13 bases between the two germline ends. From germline, CDR1 is SEHNR and CDR2 FQNEAQ (reference sequence). The CDR3 spells CASSLPVQADTQYF. The DNA for the CDR3 is TGTGCCAGCAGCCTACCAGTGCAGGCAGATACGCAGTATTTT.

A few counts support this clone. The J gene is TRBJ2-7, the V gene TRBV6-1; 9 bases match TRBD1. CDR1 and CDR2 (germline): MNHNS, SASEGT. V trimming: 4 bases; J trimming: 2 bases; junction bases outside the gene matches: 3. The CDR3 has 14 amino acids. The CDR3 is CASSAGTGTYEQYF. In DNA, the CDR3 is TGTGCCAGCAGTGCCGGGACAGGGACCTACGAGCAGTACTTC.

This clone showed up just a few times. This rearrangement joins TRBV6-1 to TRBJ2-3; D possibly corresponds to TRBD2 (7 bases). Trimming left V 2 bases short and J 4 bases short, with 13 bases between. The CDR3 consists of 15 residues. The germline CDR1 and CDR2 sequences are MNHNS and SASEGT. The CDR3 sequence: CASSEMGGRADTQYF. The CDR3 DNA follows: TGTGCCAGCAGTGAAATGGGGGGGCGGGCAGATACGCAGTATTTT.

Ten or more counts support this clone. This rearrangement joins TRBV7-9 to TRBJ2-3; 7 nucleotides match TRBD2. V dropped 2 bases and J dropped 6; count of bases not matched to a gene: 11. CDR1 is SEHNR and CDR2 is FQNEAQ in the germline V gene (reference sequence). This CDR3 is 16 amino acids long. The CDR3 DNA sequence: TGTGCCAGCAGCTTATTCGGTGCGGGGGTCAGGGATACGCAGTATTTT. It codes for CASSLFGAGVRDTQYF.

The chain links TRBV6-5 to TRBJ2-7; D perhaps matches TRBD1 (6 bases). Germline-derived CDR1 and CDR2 are MNHEY and SVGAGI. Trimming stripped 0 bases from V and 1 base from J, with 10 bases between. The CDR3 has 15 residues. The CDR3 region is CASSYSWDTSYEQYF. Here the CDR3 DNA reads TGTGCCAGCAGTTACTCCTGGGACACGTCCTACGAGCAGTACTTC.

This clone was picked up a small number of times. The rearrangement joins TRBV6-1 to TRBJ2-1; 11 nucleotides match TRBD1. Germline CDR1 MNHNS, CDR2 SASEGT. Trimming removed 6 bases from V and 6 bases from J; junction bases left unmatched: 1. CDR3 length: 13 residues. This chain's CDR3 is CASRGQGVNEQFF. The CDR3 bases are TGTGCCAGCAGGGGACAGGGGGTCAATGAGCAGTTCTTC.

This clone was counted many times. The chain couples TRBV5-1 to TRBJ1-4, with 9 positions matching TRBD1. The CDR3 loop spans 14 amino acids. Germline V CDR1 and CDR2: SGHRS, YFSETQ. The junction had 2 bases not matched to a gene; V was cut back by 0 bases and J by 8 bases. This CDR3 reads CASSLGTGEEKLFF. Written as DNA, the CDR3 is TGCGCCAGCAGCTTGGGGACAGGGGAAGAAAAACTGTTTTTT. The full variable domain, rest sourced from reference TRBV5-1 and TRBJ1-4, is KAGVTQTPRYLIKTRGQQVTLSCSPISGHRSVSWYQQTPGQGLQFLFEYFSETQRNKGNFPGRFSGRQFSNSRSEMNVSTLELGDSALYLCASSLGTGEEKLFFGSGTQLSVL.

The CDR3 DNA reads as TGTGCCAGCAGCTTAGGGGGGACTCCCAAGGAGACCCAGTACTTC. This encodes CASSLGGTPKETQYF. This chain uses TRBV7-7 with TRBJ2-5; a weak D match, TRBD2 (6 bases). Trimming cost V 1 base and J 5 bases, with 14 bases left between them. CDR3 length: 15 amino acids. Germline CDR1 and CDR2: SSHAT and FNYEAQ (reference sequence).

The J gene is TRBJ2-7, the V gene TRBV18; 8 bases map to TRBD1. In germline, CDR1 is KGHSH, CDR2 LQKENI. Unmatched junction bases numbered 17, after V lost 4 bases and J lost 6 bases. CDR3 size: 17 residues. CDR3: CASSRTIHTGGGSEQYF. DNA of the CDR3: TGTGCCAGCTCACGAACTATACATACAGGGGGTGGTTCCGAGCAGTACTTC.

This clone has just a few counts. The chain carries TRBV19 and TRBJ2-1; 8 nucleotides agree with TRBD2. With 2 bases clipped from V and 1 base from J, the junction kept 4 bases outside the gene matches. Germline assignment: CDR1 LNHDA and CDR2 SQIVND (reference sequence). The CDR3 spans 16 residues. The CDR3 coding sequence is TGTGCCAGTAGTATACCGGGAGGGGAATCCTACAATGAGCAGTTCTTC. Amino acids: CASSIPGGESYNEQFF.

V and J are TRBV25-1 and TRBJ2-1; 10 bases are a match to TRBD2. After removal of 5 bases from V and 6 bases from J, the junction contained 1 base not matched to a gene. Germline V gene sequence: CDR1 MGHDK, CDR2 SYGVNS. This CDR3 has 13 amino acids. The CDR3 sequence is CASSLAGGNEQFF. CDR3 bases: TGTGCCAGCAGTTTAGCGGGGGGCAATGAGCAGTTCTTC.